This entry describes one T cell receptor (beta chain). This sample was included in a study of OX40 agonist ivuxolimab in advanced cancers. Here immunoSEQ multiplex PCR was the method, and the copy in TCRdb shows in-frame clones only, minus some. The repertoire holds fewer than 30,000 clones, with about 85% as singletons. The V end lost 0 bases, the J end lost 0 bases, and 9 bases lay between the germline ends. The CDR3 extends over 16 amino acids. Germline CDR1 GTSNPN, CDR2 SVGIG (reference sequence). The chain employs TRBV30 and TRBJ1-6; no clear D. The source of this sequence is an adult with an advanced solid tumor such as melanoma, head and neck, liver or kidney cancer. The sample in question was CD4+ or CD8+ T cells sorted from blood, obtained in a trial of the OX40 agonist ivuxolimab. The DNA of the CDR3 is TGTGCCTGGAGTGTTCCCCTGAGCTCCTATAATTCACCCCTCCACTTT. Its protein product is CAWSVPLSSYNSPLHF.